One sample yielded the 25 T cell receptor beta chains listed below, sequenced in a study of T cells after posttransplantation cyclophosphamide. Here immunoSEQ multiplex PCR was the method, and the copy in TCRdb shows in-frame clones only, minus some. This sample includes about 41,000 clones with no singletons; its ten biggest clones take up roughly 5.8%. Material for sequencing was PBMCs. These receptor sequences come from a man in his thirties or forties in good health and a related stem cell transplant donor.

This clone has only a few counts. The V and J genes are TRBV6-5 and TRBJ1-2; 11 nucleotides agree with TRBD1. CDR1 is MNHEY and CDR2 is SVGAGI in the germline V gene. The CDR3 sequence is 12 residues long. J lost 8 bases, V lost 6 bases, and 2 bases had no gene match. In DNA, the CDR3 is TGTGCCAGCAGCAGGACAGGGGGCGGCTACACCTTC. Its protein is CASSRTGGGYTF.

This clone was seen ten or more times. This chain uses TRBV12-3 or TRBV12-4 with TRBJ2-7; 11 bases agree with TRBD1. V was pared by 5 bases and J by 5 bases, with 8 bases of the junction left unmatched. This CDR3 is built from 15 residues. CDR3 in DNA: TGTGCCAGCAGTAACCGGGACAGGGGGTACCACGAGCAGTACTTC. Translating it yields CASSNRDRGYHEQYF.

This clone was observed at least ten times. This chain connects TRBV11-2 to TRBJ2-7; TRBD1 matches 9 bases. J was trimmed by 7 bases and V by 5 bases; bases with no gene match: 15. Germline V gene sequence: CDR1 SGHAT, CDR2 FQNNGV. This CDR3 has 16 amino acids. The CDR3 sequence is CASSPPRRDREGEQYF. The CDR3 DNA reads TGTGCCAGCAGCCCTCCCCGGCGGGACAGGGAAGGGGAGCAGTACTTC.

This clone showed up many times. The gene calls are TRBV19 and TRBJ1-5, with 7 bases aligning to TRBD1. With V trimmed by 2 bases and J by 6 bases, 7 bases remained unmatched. Germline CDR1 reads LNHDA; CDR2 reads SQIVND (reference sequence). The CDR3 sequence is 15 residues long. The chain's CDR3 is CASSIPGGSGQPQHF. The CDR3 DNA reads TGTGCCAGTAGTATACCAGGGGGGTCCGGTCAGCCCCAGCATTTT.

This clone has just a few counts. CDR3 residues: CASSPRTVQGTDTQYF. The CDR3 nucleotides are TGTGCCAGCAGCCCGCGGACTGTGCAGGGCACAGATACGCAGTATTTT. This chain joins TRBV7-8 and TRBJ2-3, with D perhaps matching TRBD2 (5 bases). The V gene's germline CDR1 is SGHVS and CDR2 FQNEAQ. CDR3 length: 16 residues. Trimming stripped 5 bases from V and 1 base from J, with 16 bases between.

The chain joins TRBV28 to TRBJ1-5, with 9 bases lining up with TRBD1. V trimming: 6 bases; J trimming: 2 bases; junction bases outside the gene matches: 5. Germline values: CDR1 MDHEN, CDR2 SYDVKM. CDR3 size: 15 residues. The CDR3 loop reads CASRDRGRGNQPQHF. DNA for the CDR3: TGTGCCAGCAGGGACAGGGGCAGGGGCAATCAGCCCCAGCATTTT.

This clone was recorded many times. This chain connects TRBV5-6 to TRBJ2-2; no reliable D call. Trimming removed 2 bases from V and 6 bases from J, with 11 bases in between. CDR1 is SGHDT and CDR2 is YYEEEE in the germline V gene. The CDR3 has 14 residues. The CDR3 DNA is TGTGCCAGCAGCTTTGGGCAGTCGCCCGGGGAGCTGTTTTTT. Its protein product is CASSFGQSPGELFF. Full variable domain (missing parts from reference TRBV5-6 and TRBJ2-2): DAGVTQSPTHLIKTRGQQVTLRCSPKSGHDTVSWYQQALGQGPQFIFQYYEEEERQRGNFPDRFSGHQFPNYSSELNVNALLLGDSALYLCASSFGQSPGELFFGEGSRLTVL.

This clone was picked up a small number of times. The CDR3 here is CASSSSGFDTQYF. The CDR3 coding sequence is TGTGCCAGCAGTTCCTCAGGATTTGATACGCAGTATTTT. The gene calls are TRBV27 and TRBJ2-3; D gene ambiguous. Germline values: CDR1 MNHEY, CDR2 SMNVEV (reference sequence). CDR3 size: 13 residues. Deletions cut 4 bases from V and 6 bases from J, with 11 bases between.

The table lists this clone with many counts. The chain recombines TRBV7-8 with TRBJ1-5; 9 nucleotides agree with TRBD1. Germline V lookup: CDR1 SGHVS, CDR2 FQNEAQ. J gave up 6 bases and V 5 bases, and 5 bases lay outside the gene matches. This CDR3 has 14 amino acids. The CDR3 coding sequence is TGTGCCAGCAGCCTTGGGACAGGGTCTCAGCCCCAGCATTTT. It is translated as CASSLGTGSQPQHF.

This clone was seen repeatedly, ten times or more. The chain is built from TRBV18 and TRBJ1-1; D not certain. The germline V gene encodes CDR1 KGHSH and CDR2 LQKENI. V lost 1 base and J 1 base, leaving 4 bases between the germline ends. The CDR3 has 13 amino acids. The CDR3 here is CASSPQGNTEAFF. For the CDR3, the DNA is TGTGCCAGCTCACCACAGGGGAACACTGAAGCTTTCTTT.

This clone was observed many times. V and J are TRBV11-3 and TRBJ2-7; tentatively, D is TRBD1 (6 bases). Germline loops: CDR1 SGHNT, CDR2 YENEEA. V lost 5 bases, J lost 2 bases, and 10 bases lay in between. CDR3 length: 13 residues. The CDR3 coding sequence is TGTGCCAGCAGCCCCCCAGGGGCCTACGAGCAGTACTTC. Translating it yields CASSPPGAYEQYF.

The chain couples TRBV28 to TRBJ2-5, with D perhaps TRBD1 (6 bases). Germline V gives CDR1 MDHEN, CDR2 SYDVKM. V lost 3 bases, J lost 2 bases, and 16 bases lay in between. The CDR3 covers 16 residues. Here the CDR3 reads CASSFNLQGFQETQYF. CDR3 bases: TGTGCCAGCAGTTTCAACCTACAGGGTTTTCAAGAGACCCAGTACTTC. Complete variable domain (other parts from reference TRBV28 and TRBJ2-5): DVKVTQSSRYLVKRTGEKVFLECVQDMDHENMFWYRQDPGLGLRLIYFSYDVKMKEKGDIPEGYSVSREKKERFSLILESASTNQTSMYLCASSFNLQGFQETQYFGPGTRLLVL.

This clone was picked up a small number of times. This chain links TRBV7-2 with TRBJ2-5; 7 bases fit TRBD2. This CDR3 contains 18 residues. Germline V gene data show CDR1 as SGHTA and CDR2 as FQGNSA. V gave up 2 bases and J gave up 7 bases; unmatched junction bases: 19. The CDR3 reads CASSLPLGSAGDPRTQYF. The CDR3 bases are TGTGCCAGCAGCTTACCCCTAGGGTCGGCGGGGGACCCCAGGACCCAGTACTTC.

This clone was seen at least ten times. The chain recombines TRBV4-2 with TRBJ1-3; D call uncertain. Germline V gene data show CDR1 as LGHNA and CDR2 as YNFKEQ. The CDR3 consists of 18 residues. The V end lost 5 bases, the J end lost 0 bases, and 20 bases lay between the germline ends. CDR3 amino acids: CASSEAFTRAFSGNTIYF. The CDR3 coding sequence is TGTGCCAGCAGCGAAGCCTTCACGAGGGCATTCTCTGGAAACACCATATATTTT.

This clone was seen many times. V is TRBV12-3 or TRBV12-4 and J is TRBJ1-3; possibly TRBD1 for D (6 bases). With 5 bases removed from V and 6 bases from J, the gap between germline ends came to 14 bases. The CDR3 loop spans 14 amino acids. The CDR3 is CASSPQGLTNTIYF. The DNA of the CDR3 is TGTGCCAGCAGTCCCCAGGGGCTCACAAACACCATATATTTT.

This clone has ten or more counts. The chain employs TRBV7-2 and TRBJ2-2; weak D call: TRBD1 (7 bases). CDR1 and CDR2 (germline): SGHTA, FQGNSA. This CDR3 has 16 amino acids. The V end was cut by 1 base, the J end by 5 bases, with 14 bases between. The CDR3 is CASSLGQGGRTGELFF. The CDR3 DNA follows: TGTGCCAGCAGCTTAGGGCAGGGGGGACGGACCGGGGAGCTGTTTTTT.

The chain couples TRBV6-6 to TRBJ2-1; D may be TRBD1 (6 bases). Germline V gene data show CDR1 as MNHNY and CDR2 as SVGAGI (reference sequence). The CDR3 covers 13 residues. Trimming removed 2 bases at V and 10 bases at J, with 12 bases between. The CDR3 region has the DNA TGTGCCAGCAGTTACCGGCAGGGGCGGGAGCAGTTCTTC. It codes for CASSYRQGREQFF.

This clone was picked up a small number of times. The rearrangement links TRBV9 to TRBJ2-5; 8 nucleotides align to TRBD2. J lost 0 bases, V lost 6 bases, and 7 bases had no gene match. The CDR3 consists of 15 residues. Germline lookup yields CDR1 SGDLS and CDR2 YYNGEE. CDR3 bases: TGTGCCAGCAACGCGGGGGGAAGTTACCAAGAGACCCAGTACTTC. The encoded protein is CASNAGGSYQETQYF. Filled out from reference TRBV9 and TRBJ2-5, the complete variable domain reads DSGVTQTPKHLITATGQRVTLRCSPRSGDLSVYWYQQSLDQGLQFLIQYYNGEERAKGNILERFSAQQFPDLHSELNLSSLELGDSALYFCASNAGGSYQETQYFGPGTRLLVL.

This clone came up many times. This chain joins TRBV2 and TRBJ1-5; 9 bases are shared with TRBD1. Per germline, CDR1 SNHLY and CDR2 FYNNEI. The CDR3 sequence is 15 residues long. V lost 6 bases, J lost 1 base, and 4 bases stayed unmatched. Here the CDR3 reads CASREDRGSNQPQHF. As DNA, the CDR3 is TGTGCCAGCAGGGAGGACAGGGGAAGCAATCAGCCCCAGCATTTT.

This clone was recorded many times. The chain recombines TRBV12-3 or TRBV12-4 with TRBJ2-3; 12 nucleotides agree with TRBD2. The CDR3 loop spans 14 amino acids. V shed 6 bases, J shed 6 bases, and the junction held 4 bases outside the gene matches. CDR3 sequence: CASSTSGGPDTQYF. CDR3 bases: TGTGCCAGCAGCACTAGCGGGGGGCCGGATACGCAGTATTTT.

This clone was seen ten or more times. The sample holds other DNA sequences that translate to the same CDR3. This sequence joins TRBV5-1 and TRBJ2-7, with D possibly matching TRBD2 (5 bases). Germline V gives CDR1 SGHRS, CDR2 YFSETQ. V gave up 4 bases and J gave up 4 bases, with 6 bases separating them. The CDR3 spans 11 residues. This CDR3 is CASSPGYEQYF. The CDR3 coding sequence is TGCGCCAGCAGCCCGGGGTACGAGCAGTACTTC.

This chain links TRBV29-1 with TRBJ2-5; no firm D call. V lost 3 bases to trimming and J lost 5 bases, with 16 bases between them. Per the germline V gene, CDR1 is SQVTM and CDR2 is ANQGSEA. The CDR3 covers 14 residues. The CDR3: CSVDPRVDVETQYF. Here the CDR3 DNA reads TGCAGCGTTGACCCCCGGGTCGATGTGGAGACCCAGTACTTC. Together with reference TRBV29-1 and TRBJ2-5, the CDR3 gives the full variable domain: SAVISQKPSRDICQRGTSLTIQCQVDSQVTMMFWYRQQPGQSLTLIATANQGSEATYESGFVIDKFPISRPNLTFSTLTVSNMSPEDSSIYLCSVDPRVDVETQYFGPGTRLLVL.

This clone was counted only a few times. The chain is built from TRBV5-1 and TRBJ2-3; D is uncertain. The V end lost 1 base, the J end lost 5 bases, and 11 bases lay between the germline ends. Germline assignment: CDR1 SGHRS and CDR2 YFSETQ. The length of the CDR3 is 14 residues. The CDR3 DNA sequence: TGCGCCAGCAGCTTGCTCCAGCCAGGAGATACGCAGTATTTT. Translated: CASSLLQPGDTQYF.

This clone was picked up many times. The chain is built from TRBV6-5 and TRBJ1-1; D is perhaps TRBD1 (5 bases). This CDR3 contains 14 residues. V was shortened by 7 bases and J by 1 base, with 13 bases between the two germline ends. Germline CDR1 and CDR2: MNHEY and SVGAGI. CDR3 protein: CASTRGASNTEAFF. The CDR3 coding sequence is TGTGCCAGCACCCGAGGGGCATCGAACACTGAAGCTTTCTTT.

This clone was detected ten times or more. The V and J genes are TRBV6-1 and TRBJ2-1; D perhaps matches TRBD1 (5 bases). The V and J ends lost 2 bases and 0 bases respectively, with 11 bases between them. CDR1 and CDR2 from the germline V gene are MNHNS and SASEGT. The CDR3 has 16 residues. The CDR3 DNA reads as TGTGCCAGCAGTGAATTAGGGGCAAGCTCCTACAATGAGCAGTTCTTC. Translating gives CASSELGASSYNEQFF.